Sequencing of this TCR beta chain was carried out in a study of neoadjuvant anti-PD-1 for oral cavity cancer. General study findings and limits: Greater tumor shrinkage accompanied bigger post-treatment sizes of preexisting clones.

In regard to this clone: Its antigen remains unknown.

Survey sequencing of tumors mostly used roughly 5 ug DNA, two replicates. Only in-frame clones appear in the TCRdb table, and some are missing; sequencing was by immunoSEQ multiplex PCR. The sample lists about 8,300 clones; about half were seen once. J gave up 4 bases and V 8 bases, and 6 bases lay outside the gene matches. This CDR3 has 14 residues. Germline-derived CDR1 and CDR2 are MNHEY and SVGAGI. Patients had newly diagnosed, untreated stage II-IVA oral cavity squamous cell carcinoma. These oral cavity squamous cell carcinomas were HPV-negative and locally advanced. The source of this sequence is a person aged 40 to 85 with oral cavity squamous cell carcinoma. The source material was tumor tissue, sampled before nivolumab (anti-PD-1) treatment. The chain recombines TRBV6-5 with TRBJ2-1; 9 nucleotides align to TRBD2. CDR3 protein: CASGRREGYNEQFF. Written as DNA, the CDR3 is TGTGCCAGCGGCAGGCGGGAGGGGTACAATGAGCAGTTCTTC.